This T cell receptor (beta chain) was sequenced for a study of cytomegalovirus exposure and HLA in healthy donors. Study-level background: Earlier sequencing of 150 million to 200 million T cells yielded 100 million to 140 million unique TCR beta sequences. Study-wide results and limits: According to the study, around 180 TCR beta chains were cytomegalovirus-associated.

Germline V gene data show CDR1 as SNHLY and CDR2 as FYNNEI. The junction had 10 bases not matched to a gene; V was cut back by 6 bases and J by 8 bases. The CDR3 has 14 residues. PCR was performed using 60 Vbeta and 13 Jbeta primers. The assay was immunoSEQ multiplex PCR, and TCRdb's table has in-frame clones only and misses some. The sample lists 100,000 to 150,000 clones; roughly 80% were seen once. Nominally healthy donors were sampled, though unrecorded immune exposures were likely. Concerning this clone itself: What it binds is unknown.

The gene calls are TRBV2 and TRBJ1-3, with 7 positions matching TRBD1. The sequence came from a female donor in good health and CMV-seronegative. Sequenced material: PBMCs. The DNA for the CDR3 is TGTGCCAGCAGCGGGGACAGCCTGCGGGACACCATATATTTT. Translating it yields CASSGDSLRDTIYF.